Listed below are T cell receptor beta chains from one sample, sequenced in a study of cytomegalovirus exposure and HLA in healthy donors. Measured with immunoSEQ multiplex PCR; TCRdb has only the in-frame clones, and not every one. Of approximately 190,000 clones detected, 80% to 85% appear once; the ten largest clones hold around 2.1%. Sequences were obtained from PBMCs. The receptors derive from a woman under 30 in good health and CMV-seropositive. The CDR3 runs from the conserved cysteine through the conserved F or W. D genes are given only for firm matches. Where a row states a size, it is once, few, many or the class of an expanded clone; other rows omit it.

v_call	cdr3_length	d_call	clone_size	j_call	cdr3_nt	cdr3_aa
TRBV30	13	TRBD1	NA	TRBJ1-5	TGTGCCTGGAGCCGACAGGGTGGGCAGCCCCAGCATTTT	CAWSRQGGQPQHF
TRBV18	17	TRBD2	few	TRBJ2-4	TGTGCCAGCTCACCCTGGCTAGCGGTACTAGCCAAAAACATTCAGTACTTC	CASSPWLAVLAKNIQYF
TRBV5-4	16	NA	NA	TRBJ2-6	TGTGCCAGCACCGGGGGTGATAGCTCTGGGGCCAACGTCCTGACTTTC	CASTGGDSSGANVLTF
TRBV19	15	TRBD2	NA	TRBJ2-1	TGTGCCAGTAGTCCGGATAGCGGGACCTACAATGAGCAGTTCTTC	CASSPDSGTYNEQFF
TRBV2	14	TRBD1	NA	TRBJ2-2	TGTGCCAGCCGACAGGGGGGGCAGGACGGGGAGCTGTTTTTT	CASRQGGQDGELFF
TRBV15	16	NA	NA	TRBJ1-1	TGTGCCACCAGCCACACGGCCCCCCTGGGAGGCACTGAAGCTTTCTTT	CATSHTAPLGGTEAFF
TRBV7-9	15	TRBD1	NA	TRBJ1-4	TGTGCCAGCAGCTCCCCCCGAGACAGGGGTGAAAAACTGTTTTTT	CASSSPRDRGEKLFF
TRBV5-1	15	NA	NA	TRBJ2-5	TGCGCCAGCAGCTTGTTTTCGGTCTCACAAGAGACCCAGTACTTC	CASSLFSVSQETQYF
TRBV28	12	NA	NA	TRBJ2-2	TGTGCCAGCAGACAGGGAACCGGGGAGCTGTTTTTT	CASRQGTGELFF
TRBV11-3	15	TRBD1	NA	TRBJ2-3	TGTGCCAGCAGCTTAGTCGGGACAGGGGGTGATACGCAGTATTTT	CASSLVGTGGDTQYF
TRBV6-1	14	TRBD1	NA	TRBJ1-4	TGTGCCAGCAGTCCCGGGACAGTAAACGAAAAACTGTTTTTT	CASSPGTVNEKLFF
TRBV2	12	NA	NA	TRBJ2-7	TGTGCCAGCAGTGGGTGGGGAGGCGAGCAGTACTTC	CASSGWGGEQYF
TRBV28	13	NA	NA	TRBJ2-3	TGTGCCAGCAGTTATATTAGCACAGATACGCAGTATTTT	CASSYISTDTQYF
TRBV6-1	14	NA	once	TRBJ1-5	TGTGCCAGCGGTTCTGGGGGGGGAAGTCAGCCCCAGCATTTT	CASGSGGGSQPQHF
TRBV2	16	NA	NA	TRBJ2-5	TGTGCCAGCAGTGAAGCAGGGAGGGGGGGCTCGGAGACCCAGTACTTC	CASSEAGRGGSETQYF
TRBV7-9	14	NA	NA	TRBJ1-4	TGTGCCAGCAGGGAAGGACAGATCAATGAAAAACTGTTTTTT	CASREGQINEKLFF
TRBV5-1	16	TRBD2	NA	TRBJ2-3	TGCGCTAGCAGCTTGGCGGGACTAGATTCAACAGATACGCAGTATTTT	CASSLAGLDSTDTQYF
TRBV5-1	14	TRBD1	NA	TRBJ1-2	TGCGCCAGCAGTTCTGGACAGGGGGGCTCTGGCTACACCTTC	CASSSGQGGSGYTF
TRBV4-1	17	TRBD1	once	TRBJ1-2	TGCGCCAGCAGCCAACCCTTACACCGGGACAGGGAGCGTGGCTACACCTTC	CASSQPLHRDRERGYTF